This TCR beta chain was identified during a study of blood T cell repertoires in COVID-19. Overall study: The United States, Italy and Spain were the sources of the acute and convalescent COVID-19 samples. T cells, B-cell-depleted T cells, or PBMCs supplied cDNA or gDNA.

As processed by the authors: Researchers report that nucleated cell counts were estimated from reference gene primer amplification. Generated by immunoSEQ multiplex PCR, the TCRdb table keeps only in-frame clones and is missing some. V, J and clone size were drawn from that table, and D and trimming were deduced from the DNA. The table has around 100,000 clones, almost 90% seen once. This clone occurred once. The V gene's germline CDR1 is MNHEY and CDR2 SMNVEV (reference sequence). This CDR3 spans 18 amino acids. Trimming cost V 7 bases and J 11 bases; bases outside gene matches: 28. The clonotype comes from a human donor in a cohort sampled during active COVID-19. The J gene is TRBJ2-7, the V gene TRBV27; TRBD2 matches 8 bases. The specimen was peripheral blood. CDR3 bases: TGTGCCAGCATGACCGAGCGGGAGTGTTCGGTCTTGGGGAAAGAAGAGTACTTC. Its translation is CASMTERECSVLGKEEYF.